This TCR beta chain was sequenced for a study of PD-L1 blockade in urothelial cancer. Study information: Blood was tested 3 weeks (second dose) and 6 weeks into treatment. Median T cell yield per blood sample was over 140,000 cells.

There were between 1 and 8 samples from each patient, taken pretreatment and on-treatment. The method was immunoSEQ multiplex PCR; TCRdb's version includes in-frame clones alone and lacks a portion of them. The sample includes 71,000 or so clones, 85% to 90% of them seen just once. V lost 3 bases, J lost 6 bases, and 10 bases stayed unmatched. Germline lookup yields CDR1 KGHSH and CDR2 LQKENI. This CDR3 region has 16 residues. Sample: PBMCs, taken around atezolizumab (anti-PD-L1) treatment. This TCR was recovered from a man aged 55 to 70 with urothelial cancer. The rearrangement uses TRBV18 and TRBJ1-2, with 10 bases matching TRBD1. Here the CDR3 DNA reads TGTGCCAGCTCACCCTCTACGGGACAGGGGAAGGATGGCTACACCTTC. As protein: CASSPSTGQGKDGYTF.